A single sample gave rise to the 6 T cell receptor beta chains below, sequenced in a study of OX40 agonist ivuxolimab in advanced cancers. The method was immunoSEQ multiplex PCR; TCRdb's version includes in-frame clones alone and lacks a portion of them. Among fewer than 85,000 clones listed, about 90% were seen once. Sample: CD4+ or CD8+ T cells sorted from blood, taken in a trial of the OX40 agonist ivuxolimab. The receptors were gathered from an adult with an advanced solid tumor such as melanoma, head and neck, liver or kidney cancer.

The V gene is TRBV7-2, the J gene TRBJ2-6, with D possibly matching TRBD1 (6 bases). Trimming pared 3 bases from V and 0 bases from J, leaving 9 bases between. From germline, CDR1 is SGHTA and CDR2 FQGNSA. This CDR3 comprises 16 residues. CDR3 region: CASSLGATSGANVLTF. The CDR3 coding sequence is TGTGCCAGCAGCTTGGGGGCTACCTCTGGGGCCAACGTCCTGACTTTC. The full variable domain, its missing parts supplied by reference TRBV7-2 and TRBJ2-6, is GAGVSQSPSNKVTEKGKDVELRCDPISGHTALYWYRQSLGQGLEFLIYFQGNSAPDKSGLPSDRFSAERTGGSVSTLTIQRTQQEDSAVYLCASSLGATSGANVLTFGAGSRLTVL.

The chain combines TRBV4-2 with TRBJ2-5, with TRBD1 matching 9 bases. V was pared by 1 base and J by 2 bases, with 8 bases of the junction left unmatched. Germline V gene data show CDR1 as LGHNA and CDR2 as YNFKEQ. The CDR3 has 17 residues. The CDR3 region has the DNA TGTGCCAGCAGCCAAGGGGCCGGGACAGGGAAGCAAGAGACCCAGTACTTC. It yields the protein CASSQGAGTGKQETQYF.

The rearrangement joins TRBV19 to TRBJ1-2; no clear D gene. V lost 9 bases and J lost 7, with 21 bases in between. Germline V gene lookup returns CDR1 LNHDA and CDR2 SQIVND (reference sequence). The CDR3 runs 14 residues. The CDR3 DNA reads as TGTGCCAGCCGGTGGACGGCGAGGGATGGTGGCTACACCTTC. Its protein product is CASRWTARDGGYTF.

The genes are TRBV5-1 and TRBJ1-1, with TRBD1 as a possible D gene (5 bases). CDR1 SGHRS and CDR2 YFSETQ come from the germline V gene. Trimming removed 3 bases at V and 3 bases at J, with 12 bases between. CDR3 length equals 14 residues. For the CDR3, the DNA is TGCGCCAGCAGCTATTTAGACAGTGACACTGAAGCTTTCTTT. Amino acids: CASSYLDSDTEAFF.

This sequence joins TRBV6-5 and TRBJ1-1; tentatively, D is TRBD1 (5 bases). The CDR3 is 15 residues long. Trimming cost V 4 bases and J 5 bases, with 17 bases left between them. CDR1 is MNHEY, CDR2 SVGAGI, per germline. In DNA, the CDR3 is TGTGCCAGCAGTTTATGGATCGGGGGAGAAACTGAAGCTTTCTTT. Translating gives CASSLWIGGETEAFF.

V and J are TRBV12-5 and TRBJ1-2; D remains unclear. V dropped 1 base and J dropped 4 bases, with 1 base sitting between them. Germline V CDR1 and CDR2: LGHNT, FRNRAP. CDR3 length: 11 residues. The CDR3 DNA sequence: TGTGCTAGTGGTTTGGGCTATGGCTACACCTTC. Translating gives CASGLGYGYTF.